One sample yielded the 32 T cell receptor beta chains listed below, sequenced in a study of quantifying T cell responses using KT2 cells. About the study: RNA was reverse transcribed with TCR alpha and beta constant-region primers.

The cDNA 3' end received a ligated oligonucleotide with a UMI. An equimolar mix of RC1.1 and RC1.2 primed the beta chain across TRBC1 and TRBC2. In TCRdb, the UMI-ligation and nested PCR reads were re-called with MiXCR into one record per CDR3 protein. Of roughly 50,000 distinct CDR3 sequences listed, 9% to 15% are singletons. The material sequenced was PBMCs spiked with cells of the T cell clone KT2. The receptor set was obtained from a human donor.

The gene calls are TRBV4-2 and TRBJ1-6; 8 nucleotides agree with TRBD1. This CDR3 is 16 amino acids long. Germline lookup yields CDR1 LGHNA and CDR2 YNFKEQ. The trim removed 3 bases at V and 5 bases at J, leaving 6 bases unmatched. Here the CDR3 DNA reads TGTGCCAGCAGCCAGGCACACAGGGGGAATAATTCACCCCTCCACTTT. It specifies CASSQAHRGNNSPLHF.

The chain employs TRBV9 and TRBJ1-6; D gene uncertain. Germline CDR1 SGDLS, CDR2 YYNGEE. The CDR3 covers 17 residues. V lost 3 bases, J lost 0 bases, and 13 bases lay in between. The CDR3 region is CASSGSRGGSYNSPLHF. The CDR3 DNA follows: TGTGCCAGCAGCGGCAGTCGAGGAGGCTCCTATAATTCACCCCTCCACTTT.

CDR3 nucleotides: TGCAGCGTTGATATGTACACTGAAGCTTTCTTT. Residues: CSVDMYTEAFF. The rearrangement joins TRBV29-1 to TRBJ1-1, with D unresolved. Trimming stripped 3 bases from V and 3 bases from J, with 5 bases between. This CDR3 has 11 amino acids. The germline V gene has CDR1 SQVTM and CDR2 ANQGSEA.

This chain's CDR3 is CASSLGLAGAEQYF. In DNA, the CDR3 is TGTGCCAGCAGTTTAGGACTAGCGGGAGCCGAGCAGTACTTC. The chain couples TRBV12-3 or TRBV12-4 to TRBJ2-7; 12 bases agree with TRBD2. The CDR3 has 14 amino acids. V dropped 1 base and J dropped 6; count of bases not matched to a gene: 1.

This chain joins TRBV13 and TRBJ2-6; D is ambiguous. Per the germline V gene, CDR1 is PRHDT and CDR2 is FYEKMQ (reference sequence). V was pared by 4 bases and J by 0 bases, with 7 bases between. The CDR3 is 15 amino acids. The CDR3 is CASSSLPSGANVLTF. The CDR3 coding sequence is TGTGCCAGCAGCTCCCTCCCCTCTGGGGCCAACGTCCTGACTTTC.

Only a few counts were recorded for this clonotype. The V gene is TRBV20-1, the J gene TRBJ1-2; no clear D gene. Germline values: CDR1 DFQATT, CDR2 SNEGSKA (reference sequence). This CDR3 contains 11 residues. Trimming removed 6 bases at V and 0 bases at J, with 5 bases between. The CDR3 here is CSARSNYGYTF. CDR3 DNA sequence: TGCAGTGCGAGATCTAACTATGGCTACACCTTC.

There are a few counts of this clonotype. The CDR3: CASSPKGAGGPKDTQYF. The CDR3 nucleotides read TGTGCCAGCAGCCCAAAGGGGGCGGGAGGGCCTAAAGATACGCAGTATTTT. This sequence joins TRBV7-2 and TRBJ2-3, with 9 bases matching TRBD2. The CDR3 length is 17 residues. Germline V gene data show CDR1 as SGHTA and CDR2 as FQGNSA. Trimming took 5 bases from V and 5 from J; bases not matched to a gene: 14.

CDR3 nucleotide sequence: TGTGCCAGCAGCCTCGGACAGGGAAGATCCGAAGCTTTCTTT. Protein: CASSLGQGRSEAFF. The rearrangement uses TRBV3-1 and TRBJ1-1; 8 bases fit TRBD1. The CDR3 loop spans 14 amino acids. After removal of 4 bases from V and 8 bases from J, the junction contained 9 bases not matched to a gene. Germline V lookup: CDR1 LGHDT, CDR2 YNNKEL (reference sequence).

In its sample, this clonotype was seen a few times. This chain connects TRBV20-1 to TRBJ2-7, with TRBD1 matching over 9 bases. Germline CDR1 is DFQATT and CDR2 is SNEGSKA (reference sequence). V shed 3 bases and J 3 bases; nucleotides not matched to a gene: 9. The CDR3 is 15 residues long. The CDR3 bases are TGCAGTGCTAGCCCACAGGGGGCCCAACTCTACGAGCAGTACTTC. Translation: CSASPQGAQLYEQYF.

The table lists this clonotype with a few counts. Here the CDR3 reads CASSFPPLRGPSYNEQFF. The CDR3 DNA reads TGTGCCAGCAGCTTCCCACCTCTGCGGGGACCCTCCTACAATGAGCAGTTCTTC. The gene calls are TRBV7-3 and TRBJ2-1; D is perhaps TRBD2 (6 bases). The CDR3 has 18 amino acids. Germline CDR1 SGHTA, CDR2 FQGTGA. V lost 3 bases, J lost 0 bases, and 18 bases lay in between. The whole variable domain, filled in from reference TRBV7-3 and TRBJ2-1, reads GAGVSQTPSNKVTEKGKYVELRCDPISGHTALYWYRQSLGQGPEFLIYFQGTGAADDSGLPNDRFFAVRPEGSVSTLKIQRTERGDSAVYLCASSFPPLRGPSYNEQFFGPGTRLTVL.

The chain employs TRBV10-3 and TRBJ2-3; TRBD1 aligns across 8 bases. With 3 bases clipped from V and 4 bases from J, the junction kept 3 bases outside the gene matches. This CDR3 has 14 residues. Germline V gene data show CDR1 as ENHRY and CDR2 as SYGVKD. The CDR3 here is CAISDDRGSDTQYF. The CDR3 region has the DNA TGTGCCATCAGTGATGACAGGGGATCAGATACGCAGTATTTT.

There are a few counts of this clonotype. The genes are TRBV6-6 and TRBJ2-1, with 8 nucleotides matching TRBD1. Per the germline V gene, CDR1 is MNHNY and CDR2 is SVGAGI (reference sequence). The V and J ends lost 5 bases and 8 bases, in that order; junction bases with no gene match: 11. CDR3 length: 15 residues. The CDR3 region has the DNA TGTGCCAGCAGTCCGATGACAGGGACAGGCGATGAGCAGTTCTTC. Its protein is CASSPMTGTGDEQFF.

This clonotype was seen a few times. This chain uses TRBV20-1 with TRBJ2-7, with D possibly being TRBD1 (6 bases). The germline V gene has CDR1 DFQATT and CDR2 SNEGSKA (reference sequence). V lost 1 base, J lost 1 base, and 8 bases lay in between. The CDR3 is made up of 13 amino acids. CDR3 residues: CSARAGQSYEQYF. CDR3 nucleotides: TGCAGTGCTAGAGCGGGACAATCCTACGAGCAGTACTTC.

This clonotype was recorded many times. The V call is TRBV11-3, the J call TRBJ1-4; D is perhaps TRBD1 (6 bases). Trimming removed 3 bases from V and 6 bases from J, with 14 bases in between. This CDR3 is 15 amino acids long. The germline CDR1 and CDR2 sequences are SGHNT and YENEEA. The CDR3 region has the DNA TGTGCCAGCAGCTTCCCTACAGGGCAGGATGAAAAACTGTTTTTT. This encodes CASSFPTGQDEKLFF.

This clonotype was counted many times. The V gene is TRBV7-8, the J gene TRBJ2-5, with D possibly matching TRBD2 (5 bases). Deletions cut 4 bases from V and 0 bases from J, with 18 bases between. Germline V gene data show CDR1 as SGHVS and CDR2 as FQNEAQ. The CDR3 spans 17 residues. The CDR3 spells CASSSRRRNAYQETQYF. In DNA, the CDR3 is TGTGCCAGCAGCTCAAGACGGAGGAACGCCTACCAAGAGACCCAGTACTTC.

The chain has TRBV20-1 and TRBJ2-3, with TRBD2 matching over 8 bases. CDR3 length equals 17 residues. Germline values: CDR1 DFQATT, CDR2 SNEGSKA (reference sequence). Germline trimming cut 3 bases from V and 0 bases from J; bases unmatched to any gene: 11. This CDR3 is CSASRPAGGRSTDTQYF. CDR3 DNA sequence: TGCAGTGCTAGTAGGCCCGCCGGCGGGAGGAGCACAGATACGCAGTATTTT.

This clonotype has only one observation. The J gene is TRBJ2-3, the V gene TRBV5-4; 10 bases fit TRBD2. Germline loops: CDR1 SGHNT, CDR2 YYREEE (reference sequence). The V gene end was trimmed by 4 bases and the J gene end by 2 bases; junction bases not matched to a gene: 7. This CDR3 has 16 amino acids. The CDR3 is CASSRVGLANTDTQYF. CDR3 bases: TGTGCCAGCAGCCGCGTGGGACTAGCGAACACAGATACGCAGTATTTT.

The chain couples TRBV5-4 to TRBJ2-1; D possibly uses TRBD1 or TRBD2 (5 bases each). Trimming pared 4 bases from V and 0 bases from J, leaving 17 bases between. CDR3 size: 17 residues. Germline-derived CDR1 and CDR2 are SGHNT and YYREEE (reference sequence). CDR3 loop: CASSHLPSGSSYNEQFF. CDR3 sequence (DNA): TGTGCCAGCAGCCACCTACCCTCAGGGAGCTCCTACAATGAGCAGTTCTTC.

This clonotype was detected a few times. The chain is built from TRBV29-1 and TRBJ1-1; 8 bases align to TRBD1. Germline V CDR1 and CDR2: SQVTM, ANQGSEA. After removal of 5 bases from V and 6 bases from J, the junction contained 5 bases not matched to a gene. The CDR3 is made up of 12 amino acids. For the CDR3, the DNA is TGCAGCGTTTCACAGGGGGGGTCTGAAGCTTTCTTT. Translation: CSVSQGGSEAFF.

The sample holds many counts of this clonotype. The chain has TRBV5-1 and TRBJ2-5; D gene ambiguous. The ends were cut back, 2 bases at V and 0 bases at J, with 5 bases in the middle. The CDR3 totals 13 residues. Germline V gene lookup returns CDR1 SGHRS and CDR2 YFSETQ. Here the CDR3 reads CASSLTYQETQYF. As DNA, the CDR3 is TGCGCCAGCAGCTTAACTTACCAAGAGACCCAGTACTTC.

The chain employs TRBV12-3 or TRBV12-4 and TRBJ2-5; D unclear. Between the trimmed V and J ends, which lost 7 bases and 2 bases, there was a span of 14 bases. The length of the CDR3 is 14 residues. CDR3 protein: CASNQALEQETQYF. The CDR3 coding sequence is TGTGCCAGCAACCAAGCCCTCGAGCAAGAGACCCAGTACTTC.

The rearrangement uses TRBV7-8 and TRBJ2-5; D not certain. The V gene lost 2 bases and the J gene lost 5 bases, with 15 bases spanning the gap. Germline V gives CDR1 SGHVS, CDR2 FQNEAQ. This CDR3 comprises 15 residues. The CDR3 loop is CASSLSSKASETQYF. CDR3 nucleotide sequence: TGTGCCAGCAGCTTAAGTTCCAAAGCATCTGAGACCCAGTACTTC.

The V call is TRBV4-3, the J call TRBJ2-1; D is perhaps TRBD2 (6 bases). This CDR3 has 17 residues. V was clipped by 5 bases and J by 5 bases, with 22 bases between them. CDR1 is LGHNA, CDR2 YSLEER, per germline. CDR3 nucleotides: TGCGCCAGCAGCTCCATCGCCGGGACTTACACCAACAATGAGCAGTTCTTC. Its translation: CASSSIAGTYTNNEQFF.

This clonotype was observed a handful of times. The V and J genes are TRBV20-1 and TRBJ1-1; no clear D. V lost 0 bases and J lost 4, with 12 bases in between. Germline V gives CDR1 DFQATT, CDR2 SNEGSKA (reference sequence). This CDR3 contains 14 residues. CDR3 DNA sequence: TGCAGTGCTAGAGATCTGACGGCTTTCACTGAAGCTTTCTTT. This sequence encodes CSARDLTAFTEAFF.

The V and J genes are TRBV4-2 and TRBJ2-3; 9 bases are a match to TRBD2. This CDR3 is 17 amino acids long. The germline CDR1 and CDR2 sequences are LGHNA and YNFKEQ. J lost 0 bases, V lost 3 bases, and 7 bases had no gene match. The CDR3 bases are TGTGCCAGCAGCCAGCTGACTAGCGGAACTAGCACAGATACGCAGTATTTT. Translating gives CASSQLTSGTSTDTQYF.

The chain employs TRBV6-2 or TRBV6-3 and TRBJ1-1, with D possibly being TRBD1 (6 bases). This CDR3 is 11 amino acids long. V was clipped by 10 bases and J by 6 bases, with 12 bases between them. Germline CDR1 MNHEY, CDR2 SVGEGT. The CDR3 DNA is TGTGCCACCCGGGGGACACCTGAAGCTTTCTTT. Its translation is CATRGTPEAFF.

The chain joins TRBV6-6 to TRBJ1-5, with D unresolved. This CDR3 is 12 amino acids long. The germline V and J ends were trimmed by 0 bases and 8 bases, with 5 bases remaining between them. Looked up from germline, CDR1 is MNHNY and CDR2 is SVGAGI (reference sequence). The CDR3 region is CASSYSSEPQHF. The CDR3 DNA sequence: TGTGCCAGCAGTTACTCCAGCGAGCCCCAGCATTTT.

As concerns this clonotype: Since a much larger clone is just one base distant, this may be a read error. The V call is TRBV11-3, the J call TRBJ2-1; 8 bases fit TRBD2. The germline gives CDR1 SGHNT, CDR2 YENEEA. Losses at the gene ends were 1 base for V and 12 bases for J; bases not matched to a gene: 11. This CDR3 is built from 15 residues. This chain's CDR3 is CASSLAGGPLDGQFF. The CDR3 DNA reads TGTGCCAGCAGCTTAGCGGGAGGGCCTTTGGATGGGCAGTTCTTC.

J is TRBJ2-3 and V is TRBV5-1, with D possibly being TRBD1 (6 bases). V lost 4 bases to trimming and J lost 2 bases, with 14 bases between them. Germline V gene data show CDR1 as SGHRS and CDR2 as YFSETQ. The CDR3 sequence is 15 residues long. The CDR3 loop reads CASSARDKNTDTQYF. The CDR3 bases are TGCGCCAGCAGCGCCCGGGACAAGAACACAGATACGCAGTATTTT.

V gene TRBV2 combines with J gene TRBJ2-4; TRBD2 is a possible D gene (6 bases). CDR1 and CDR2 (germline): SNHLY, FYNNEI. CDR3 length: 15 residues. Trimming removed 5 bases at V and 1 base at J, with 12 bases between. CDR3 sequence: CASSWGGVAKNIQYF. DNA for the CDR3: TGTGCCAGCAGTTGGGGCGGGGTGGCCAAAAACATTCAGTACTTC.

This sequence joins TRBV14 and TRBJ2-7; 9 bases match TRBD1. With 2 bases clipped from V and 6 bases from J, the junction kept 5 bases outside the gene matches. The CDR3 consists of 14 residues. Germline CDR1 SGHDN, CDR2 FVKESK. This chain's CDR3 is CASSQTGTGREQYF. The CDR3 coding sequence is TGTGCCAGCAGCCAAACGGGGACAGGGCGCGAGCAGTACTTC.

The rearrangement uses TRBV5-7 and TRBJ2-7; D unresolved. TRBV5-7 is recorded as an ORF, its role being uncertain. The germline V and J ends were trimmed by 1 base and 4 bases, with 15 bases remaining between them. CDR3 size: 15 residues. The CDR3 loop reads CASSLQKSLNYEQYF. Written as DNA, the CDR3 is TGTGCCAGCAGCTTGCAAAAATCGCTAAATTACGAGCAGTACTTC.